Listed below are T cell receptor beta chains from one sample, sequenced in a study of shared clonotypes between healthy human individuals. TCRdb's copy holds only in-frame clones and misses some; the assay was immunoSEQ multiplex PCR. This table has approximately 530,000 clones, about 96% appearing once. The sequenced sample consisted of naive CD4+ T cells sorted from blood. Receptor source: a woman aged 25 to 39 in good health. The CDR3 runs from the conserved cysteine through the conserved F or W. The order of the fields is V gene, J gene, D gene, clone size, CDR3 DNA, CDR3 protein. D genes are given only for firm matches. Clone size is stated in some rows and not others, as once, few, many or a class when expanded.

v_gene: TRBV27; j_gene: TRBJ1-5; d_gene: TRBD1; abundance: -; CDR3nt: TGTGCCAGCAGCCAGCTGAGGGGGCAAGGCAATCAGCCCCAGCATTTT; CDR3aa: CASSQLRGQGNQPQHF
v_gene: TRBV7-2; j_gene: TRBJ1-4; d_gene: TRBD1; abundance: -; CDR3nt: TGTGCCAGCAGCCCGAAGACAGGGGACATAGAAAAACTGTTTTTT; CDR3aa: CASSPKTGDIEKLFF
v_gene: TRBV28; j_gene: TRBJ2-7; d_gene: TRBD1; abundance: -; CDR3nt: TGTGCCAGCAGTCCCCACAGGGGGCCCGGAGAGCAGTACTTC; CDR3aa: CASSPHRGPGEQYF
v_gene: TRBV30; j_gene: TRBJ1-1; d_gene: TRBD1; abundance: -; CDR3nt: TGTGCCTGGAGTTCACTAATATACCCCGGGACAGGGGTAAAGGACACTGAAGCTTTCTTT; CDR3aa: CAWSSLIYPGTGVKDTEAFF
v_gene: TRBV27; j_gene: TRBJ1-2; d_gene: -; abundance: once; CDR3nt: TGTGCCAGCAGACACAGTCCGGGAGCCTATGGCTACACCTTC; CDR3aa: CASRHSPGAYGYTF
v_gene: TRBV7-6; j_gene: TRBJ2-1; d_gene: -; abundance: few; CDR3nt: TGTGCCAGCAGCTTACAGGGGTATGAGCAGTTCTTC; CDR3aa: CASSLQGYEQFF
v_gene: TRBV6-6; j_gene: TRBJ1-4; d_gene: -; abundance: once; CDR3nt: TGTGCCAGCAGCCCCGAGGGGGGGGGAGAAAAACTGTTTTTT; CDR3aa: CASSPEGGGEKLFF
v_gene: TRBV7-9; j_gene: TRBJ1-5; d_gene: -; abundance: -; CDR3nt: TGTGCCAGCAGCTTAGCAGGGGAGGTCAATCAGCCCCAGCATTTT; CDR3aa: CASSLAGEVNQPQHF
v_gene: TRBV9; j_gene: TRBJ2-2; d_gene: -; abundance: -; CDR3nt: TGTGCCAGCAGCGCAAATTGGCGGGAGCTGTTTTTT; CDR3aa: CASSANWRELFF
v_gene: TRBV27; j_gene: TRBJ2-1; d_gene: -; abundance: -; CDR3nt: TGTGCCAGCAGTCCAGGGGCGCCCGGGCGGATTGGGTCCTACAATGAGCAGTTCTTC; CDR3aa: CASSPGAPGRIGSYNEQFF
v_gene: TRBV13; j_gene: TRBJ2-7; d_gene: -; abundance: -; CDR3nt: TGTGCCAGCAGCTTAGCTCTTGGGATCGGGATCTACGAGCAGTACTTC; CDR3aa: CASSLALGIGIYEQYF
v_gene: TRBV25-1; j_gene: TRBJ2-2; d_gene: TRBD2; abundance: -; CDR3nt: TGTGCCAGCAGTGAAGCCCGCGGGAGAGGCACCGGGGAGCTGTTTTTT; CDR3aa: CASSEARGRGTGELFF
v_gene: TRBV5-1; j_gene: TRBJ2-1; d_gene: -; abundance: -; CDR3nt: TGCGCCAGCAGCTTGGATCCGACTCACCCCAATGAGCAGTTCTTC; CDR3aa: CASSLDPTHPNEQFF
v_gene: TRBV27; j_gene: TRBJ2-1; d_gene: TRBD2; abundance: -; CDR3nt: TGTGCCAGCAGACCCGGACTAGCACTCCACAATGAGCAGTTCTTC; CDR3aa: CASRPGLALHNEQFF
v_gene: TRBV4-2; j_gene: TRBJ1-5; d_gene: TRBD1; abundance: -; CDR3nt: TGTGCCAGCAGCCAAGTTGTGAGGGGGCAGCATAGCAATCAGCCCCAGCATTTT; CDR3aa: CASSQVVRGQHSNQPQHF
v_gene: TRBV19; j_gene: TRBJ1-5; d_gene: -; abundance: -; CDR3nt: TGTGCCAGTAGTATAAGCACTAGCAATCAGCCCCAGCATTTT; CDR3aa: CASSISTSNQPQHF
v_gene: TRBV7-9; j_gene: TRBJ1-5; d_gene: -; abundance: few; CDR3nt: TGTGCCAGCAGTCTCGGACATCACAATCAGCCCCAGCATTTT; CDR3aa: CASSLGHHNQPQHF
v_gene: TRBV28; j_gene: TRBJ2-7; d_gene: TRBD2; abundance: -; CDR3nt: TGTGCCAGCAGCCCCGGCCCTCTAGCGGGCCCGAGCTTATTC; CDR3aa: CASSPGPLAGPSLF
v_gene: TRBV28; j_gene: TRBJ1-4; d_gene: TRBD1; abundance: -; CDR3nt: TGTGCCAGCAGCTTGACAGGGGGGGATGAAAAACTGTTTTTT; CDR3aa: CASSLTGGDEKLFF
v_gene: TRBV4-1; j_gene: TRBJ2-3; d_gene: TRBD2; abundance: -; CDR3nt: TGCGCCAGCAGCCAAGGGGGACTCTCTGAGGGGGCGGGAGGGCCGCGGGCGCAGTATTTT; CDR3aa: CASSQGGLSEGAGGPRAQYF
v_gene: TRBV5-4; j_gene: TRBJ2-1; d_gene: -; abundance: -; CDR3nt: TGTGCCAGCAGCTTGGCCTTCCGGGTAAACAATGAGCAGTTCTTC; CDR3aa: CASSLAFRVNNEQFF
v_gene: TRBV5-4; j_gene: TRBJ2-7; d_gene: -; abundance: -; CDR3nt: TGTGCCAGCAGAAAGGACGGGACCTACGAGCAGTACTTC; CDR3aa: CASRKDGTYEQYF
v_gene: TRBV10-3; j_gene: TRBJ2-7; d_gene: TRBD2; abundance: -; CDR3nt: TGTGCACATGGCCGGCGACTAGCGGGCTACGAGCAGTACTTC; CDR3aa: CAHGRRLAGYEQYF
v_gene: TRBV28; j_gene: TRBJ1-2; d_gene: -; abundance: -; CDR3nt: TGTGCCAGCAGTTTCCGGGGGGCGCTCGGCTACACCTTC; CDR3aa: CASSFRGALGYTF
v_gene: TRBV18; j_gene: TRBJ2-5; d_gene: -; abundance: once; CDR3nt: TGTGCCAGCTCCCCCGAGCCAGCCGGTTCCGCGACCCAGTACTTC; CDR3aa: CASSPEPAGSATQYF
v_gene: TRBV7-8; j_gene: TRBJ2-2; d_gene: -; abundance: once; CDR3nt: TGTGCCAGCAGGCCGACATACACCGGGGAGCTGTTTTTT; CDR3aa: CASRPTYTGELFF
v_gene: TRBV28; j_gene: TRBJ2-4; d_gene: TRBD2; abundance: -; CDR3nt: TGTGCCAGCAGTTTAAATTCGCCGGGAGGACACATTCAGTACTTC; CDR3aa: CASSLNSPGGHIQYF
v_gene: TRBV6-1; j_gene: TRBJ2-7; d_gene: -; abundance: -; CDR3nt: TGTGCCAGCAGGAGTCGCGGGACAACCTACGAGCAGTACTTC; CDR3aa: CASRSRGTTYEQYF
v_gene: TRBV19; j_gene: TRBJ1-5; d_gene: -; abundance: -; CDR3nt: TGTGCCAGTAGTGTGGGCGGGGGGTTTCAGCCCCAGCATTTT; CDR3aa: CASSVGGGFQPQHF
v_gene: TRBV5-6; j_gene: TRBJ2-5; d_gene: -; abundance: -; CDR3nt: TGTGCCAGCAGCTTTATCGGGGCTAGCAGCCAAGAGACCCAGTACTTC; CDR3aa: CASSFIGASSQETQYF
v_gene: TRBV6-4; j_gene: TRBJ2-1; d_gene: -; abundance: once; CDR3nt: TGTGCCAGCAGTGACTTCACATCCCGGGGACCCCTAATCTTC; CDR3aa: CASSDFTSRGPLIF
v_gene: TRBV6-5; j_gene: TRBJ2-7; d_gene: TRBD2; abundance: -; CDR3nt: TGTGCCAGCAGTTCCCCCTGGGAGGGGCGGGACTCACAGTACTTC; CDR3aa: CASSSPWEGRDSQYF
v_gene: TRBV9; j_gene: TRBJ2-1; d_gene: TRBD2; abundance: -; CDR3nt: TGTGCCAGCCGGGGACTAGCGGGAGGACGCTCCTACAATGAGCAGTTCTTC; CDR3aa: CASRGLAGGRSYNEQFF
v_gene: TRBV2; j_gene: TRBJ2-7; d_gene: -; abundance: -; CDR3nt: TGTGCCAGCAGTGATTTGGCTACAGGTCCCGAGCAGTACTTC; CDR3aa: CASSDLATGPEQYF